These 20 T cell receptor beta chains share one sample of origin, sequenced in a study of a mutant IDH1 vaccine in newly diagnosed glioma. Time point meaning: week 23, last vaccination. Vaccinated patients received 300 ug of mutant IDH1 20-mer peptide per dose, with topical imiquimod. Produced via immunoSEQ multiplex PCR; TCRdb's table is partial and in-frame only. This sample has some 28,000 clones; roughly 80% occur once, and the top ten carry approximately 17%. Antigens of these TCRs are unknown. The material was PBMCs, obtained from a glioma patient whose treatment included an IDH1 peptide vaccine. All receptors come from a woman aged 25 to 39 with glioma.

V gene TRBV5-1 combines with J gene TRBJ1-2, with TRBD1 matching over 7 bases. Germline CDR1 reads SGHRS; CDR2 reads YFSETQ. Trimming cost V 2 bases and J 9 bases; bases outside gene matches: 4. The CDR3 spans 12 residues. The CDR3 sequence: CASSFDRESYTF. The DNA for the CDR3 is TGCGCCAGCAGCTTCGACAGGGAGAGCTACACCTTC.

The rearrangement links TRBV7-2 to TRBJ2-1; no definite D call. V shed 1 base and J shed 4 bases, with 20 bases lying between them. CDR1 and CDR2 (germline): SGHTA, FQGNSA. The CDR3 length is 18 residues. In DNA, the CDR3 is TGTGCCAGCAGCTTAGGGAGTCACTTCGCGACGCCTTACAATGAGCAGTTCTTC. Translating it yields CASSLGSHFATPYNEQFF.

The chain employs TRBV7-9 and TRBJ2-5, with D perhaps TRBD1 (6 bases). The CDR3 contains 14 residues. V dropped 4 bases and J dropped 5 bases, with 14 bases sitting between them. Germline V gives CDR1 SEHNR, CDR2 FQNEAQ (reference sequence). CDR3: CASSSGRTEETQYF. For the CDR3, the DNA is TGTGCCAGCAGCTCCGGACGGACAGAGGAGACCCAGTACTTC.

CDR3 protein: CASSGTASYSPLHF. The CDR3 DNA follows: TGTGCCAGCAGTGGTACAGCCAGCTATTCACCCCTCCACTTT. V gene TRBV9 combines with J gene TRBJ1-6, with no clear D. The CDR3 covers 14 residues. Germline V gene lookup returns CDR1 SGDLS and CDR2 YYNGEE. Trimming stripped 5 bases from V and 8 bases from J, with 14 bases between.

This chain joins TRBV7-9 and TRBJ1-2; D is unresolved. Deletions cut 1 base from V and 8 bases from J, with 8 bases between. CDR3 length equals 12 residues. Looked up from germline, CDR1 is SEHNR and CDR2 is FQNEAQ (reference sequence). The CDR3 nucleotides are TGTGCCAGCAGCTTAGAGTCCTGGGGCTACACCTTC. The encoded protein is CASSLESWGYTF.

V is TRBV29-1 and J is TRBJ1-2; TRBD1 matches at 9 bases. Germline V lookup: CDR1 SQVTM, CDR2 ANQGSEA. Trimming removed 7 bases from V and 4 bases from J; junction bases left unmatched: 7. This CDR3 has 13 amino acids. Here the CDR3 DNA reads TGCAGCGCCCAGACAGGGGGAGGCTATGGCTACACCTTC. Translated, it gives CSAQTGGGYGYTF.

The CDR3: CASSQGLIGYTF. CDR3 sequence (DNA): TGTGCCAGCAGCCAAGGACTTATAGGCTACACCTTC. The chain employs TRBV14 and TRBJ1-2; no definite D call. The V end was cut by 1 base, the J end by 8 bases, with 8 bases between. CDR3 length: 12 residues. Germline CDR1 SGHDN, CDR2 FVKESK.

V and J are TRBV9 and TRBJ2-3; D possibly corresponds to TRBD1 (5 bases). Germline V gene lookup returns CDR1 SGDLS and CDR2 YYNGEE. V lost 6 bases and J lost 4, with 18 bases in between. The CDR3 consists of 15 residues. The CDR3 DNA reads as TGTGCCAGCACAGTAAAGGGGTTCGTATCAGATACGCAGTATTTT. Amino acid sequence: CASTVKGFVSDTQYF.

V usage is TRBV18 and J usage is TRBJ1-3; D is unclear. CDR1 is KGHSH, CDR2 LQKENI, per germline. CDR3 length: 13 residues. Trimming removed 2 bases from V and 2 bases from J, with 4 bases in between. The CDR3 coding sequence is TGTGCCAGCTCACCAACCCCTGGAAACACCATATATTTT. It codes for CASSPTPGNTIYF.

The chain uses TRBV5-1 and TRBJ1-1; D is possibly TRBD1 (6 bases). This CDR3 contains 14 residues. Trimming stripped 4 bases from V and 0 bases from J, with 10 bases between. CDR1 is SGHRS, CDR2 YFSETQ, per germline. The CDR3 DNA reads as TGCGCCAGCAGCGCGACAGGTATGAACACTGAAGCTTTCTTT. Protein: CASSATGMNTEAFF.

This sequence joins TRBV2 and TRBJ1-5; D is unclear. The CDR3 consists of 13 residues. Trimming took off 4 bases at V and 0 bases at J, with 4 bases between the two ends. Germline CDR1 and CDR2: SNHLY and FYNNEI. This chain's CDR3 is CASSGVSNQPQHF. DNA for the CDR3: TGTGCCAGCAGTGGGGTTAGCAATCAGCCCCAGCATTTT.

This clone was observed a handful of times. This sequence joins TRBV5-1 and TRBJ1-4, with unresolved D. The germline V gene has CDR1 SGHRS and CDR2 YFSETQ. The CDR3 has 15 amino acids. Trimming shortened V by 4 bases and J by 8 bases, and 18 bases separated the two germline ends. Written as DNA, the CDR3 is TGCGCCAGCAGCCTGACGGGGTTCGAGGAGGAAAAACTGTTTTTT. It specifies CASSLTGFEEEKLFF.

The J gene is TRBJ1-5, the V gene TRBV5-8; possible D gene TRBD1, 6 bases. The CDR3 extends over 15 amino acids. Between the trimmed V and J ends, which lost 4 bases and 2 bases, there was a span of 13 bases. Germline CDR1 SGHTS, CDR2 YDEGEE. CDR3 DNA sequence: TGTGCCAGCAGCGAGGGGGTTCTGGGCAATCAGCCCCAGCATTTT. The encoded protein is CASSEGVLGNQPQHF.

The rearrangement joins TRBV7-2 to TRBJ2-7; 7 bases are shared with TRBD1. There are 14 residues in the CDR3. V was pared by 5 bases and J by 3 bases, with 7 bases of the junction left unmatched. Germline CDR1 reads SGHTA; CDR2 reads FQGNSA. This CDR3 reads CASSPYRGDYEQYF. The DNA for the CDR3 is TGTGCCAGCAGCCCTTACAGGGGAGACTACGAGCAGTACTTC.

This chain links TRBV5-1 with TRBJ1-5; no clear D gene. Trimming left V 0 bases short and J 7 bases short, with 8 bases between. Germline CDR1 and CDR2: SGHRS and YFSETQ. The CDR3 has 13 amino acids. The CDR3 DNA follows: TGCGCCAGCAGCTTGGAGCCGGACCAGCCCCAGCATTTT. Its translation is CASSLEPDQPQHF.

The chain joins TRBV13 to TRBJ2-7; D could derive from TRBD1 or TRBD2 (5 bases each). Trimming stripped 5 bases from V and 0 bases from J, with 17 bases between. CDR3 length: 16 residues. Germline V CDR1 and CDR2: PRHDT, FYEKMQ (reference sequence). CDR3 loop: CASSPTRDGSSYEQYF. The CDR3 DNA reads as TGTGCCAGCAGCCCTACAAGGGACGGTAGCTCCTACGAGCAGTACTTC.

The V and J genes are TRBV5-4 and TRBJ2-5; 8 nucleotides line up with TRBD2. Trimming cost V 4 bases and J 5 bases; bases outside gene matches: 10. Germline V gives CDR1 SGHNT, CDR2 YYREEE (reference sequence). This CDR3 has 15 residues. The CDR3 sequence is CASSRDGGGRETQYF. CDR3 DNA: TGTGCCAGCAGCCGGGACGGGGGGGGCCGGGAGACCCAGTACTTC.

This clone has just a few counts. The CDR3 sequence is CASSQPGGGEQYF. DNA for the CDR3: TGTGCCAGCAGCCAGCCAGGAGGGGGCGAGCAGTACTTC. The chain carries TRBV7-9 and TRBJ2-7, with D perhaps given as TRBD1 or TRBD2 (6 bases each). Germline CDR1 SEHNR, CDR2 FQNEAQ (reference sequence). CDR3 length: 13 amino acids. Trimming removed 5 bases at V and 6 bases at J, with 14 bases between.

The V gene is TRBV5-4, the J gene TRBJ1-6; D unclear. Trimming removed 4 bases at V and 9 bases at J, with 20 bases between. Germline CDR1 SGHNT, CDR2 YYREEE (reference sequence). The CDR3 has 16 residues. The CDR3 DNA follows: TGTGCCAGCAGCCCTCAGACGGCAGCCCTCGCTTCACCCCTCCACTTT. It is translated as CASSPQTAALASPLHF.

The V and J genes are TRBV6-5 and TRBJ2-6; D not resolved. CDR1 and CDR2 from the germline V gene are MNHEY and SVGAGI. V dropped 2 bases and J dropped 0 bases, with 8 bases sitting between them. This CDR3 has 16 amino acids. The CDR3 DNA reads as TGTGCCAGCAGTTACCAACGGGTCTCTGGGGCCAACGTCCTGACTTTC. Its translation: CASSYQRVSGANVLTF.